A single sample gave rise to the 18 T cell receptor beta chains below, sequenced in a study of shared clonotypes between healthy human individuals (dated by TCRdb to between 2020 and 2021). Library preparation was by the immunoSEQ multiplex PCR assay. TCRdb carries this immuneACCESS record with in-frame sequences only. Its versions omit some clonotypes, under half of them owing to an unresolved V gene in the studies checked, with the rest unexplained. The sample records fewer than 1.6 million clones, just under 99% of which are singletons. The ten top clones hold about 0.35% of the sample. Sequences were obtained from naive CD4+ T cells sorted from blood. The cell subset or site label for this specimen denotes: CD45RA+ positively selected. The receptors were sampled from a man under 40 in good health.

The CDR3 here is CASSRRTGGFNEQFF. Written as DNA, the CDR3 is TGTGCCAGTAGTAGGCGGACAGGGGGCTTCAATGAGCAGTTCTTC. J is TRBJ2-1 and V is TRBV19; TRBD1 aligns across 11 bases. CDR3 length: 15 amino acids. Per germline, CDR1 LNHDA and CDR2 SQIVND (reference sequence). With V trimmed by 4 bases and J by 6 bases, 5 bases remained unmatched.

This sequence joins TRBV30 and TRBJ2-5, with D uncertain. Germline V CDR1 and CDR2: GTSNPN, SVGIG (reference sequence). Between the trimmed V and J ends, which lost 3 bases and 2 bases, there was a span of 7 bases. The CDR3 length is 12 residues. DNA of the CDR3: TGTGCCTGGAGCTGGGTTCAAGAGACCCAGTACTTC. Amino acid sequence: CAWSWVQETQYF.

The chain is built from TRBV5-1 and TRBJ1-3; a possible D gene is TRBD1 (6 bases). The V and J ends lost 0 bases and 0 bases respectively, with 13 bases between them. The CDR3 runs to 17 residues. The germline CDR1 and CDR2 sequences are SGHRS and YFSETQ. CDR3 in amino acids: CASSLEGGRISGNTIYF. For the CDR3, the DNA is TGCGCCAGCAGCTTGGAAGGGGGACGAATCTCTGGAAACACCATATATTTT.

The chain recombines TRBV4-1 with TRBJ2-7; TRBD1 aligns across 9 bases. The CDR3 runs to 15 residues. The V gene end was trimmed by 4 bases and the J gene end by 1 base; junction bases not matched to a gene: 5. Germline V gene lookup returns CDR1 MGHRA and CDR2 YSYEKL. CDR3 coding DNA: TGCGCCAGCAGCCTATCGACAGGGGGTTCCTACGAGCAGTACTTC. Translated, it gives CASSLSTGGSYEQYF.

This clone showed up many times. The V and J genes are TRBV19 and TRBJ2-7; D ambiguous. Looked up from germline, CDR1 is LNHDA and CDR2 is SQIVND (reference sequence). The CDR3 contains 14 residues. Trimming shortened V by 8 bases and J by 3 bases, and 17 bases separated the two germline ends. The CDR3 nucleotides read TGTGCCAGTTCTGCTGTTGGCGGTGGCTACGAGCAGTACTTC. This translates into CASSAVGGGYEQYF. The variable domain in full, completed from reference TRBV19 and TRBJ2-7, reads DGGITQSPKYLFRKEGQNVTLSCEQNLNHDAMYWYRQDPGQGLRLIYYSQIVNDFQKGDIAEGYSVSREKKESFPLTVTSAQKNPTAFYLCASSAVGGGYEQYFGPGTRLTVT.

This chain links TRBV9 with TRBJ2-3; D is possibly TRBD2 (5 bases). From germline, CDR1 is SGDLS and CDR2 YYNGEE. Trimming removed 3 bases from V and 1 base from J, with 15 bases in between. The CDR3 sequence is 16 residues long. The CDR3 nucleotides read TGTGCCAGCAGCGCCGCCCCCGGACTGGGCACAGATACGCAGTATTTT. Its protein product is CASSAAPGLGTDTQYF.

The gene calls are TRBV2 and TRBJ2-3, with TRBD1 as a possible D gene (6 bases). The CDR3 covers 14 residues. Deletions cut 6 bases from V and 4 bases from J, with 14 bases between. Germline V gene data show CDR1 as SNHLY and CDR2 as FYNNEI. The DNA of the CDR3 is TGTGCCAGCAGCGACCGACAGGCTGCAGATACGCAGTATTTT. Translating gives CASSDRQAADTQYF.

The rearrangement links TRBV19 to TRBJ2-7; 7 nucleotides align to TRBD1. The CDR3 contains 13 residues. V gave up 5 bases and J gave up 3 bases; unmatched junction bases: 4. Germline V CDR1 and CDR2: LNHDA, SQIVND (reference sequence). DNA of the CDR3: TGTGCCAGTAGTGAGGGGGACAGCTACGAGCAGTACTTC. Encoded protein: CASSEGDSYEQYF.

The V and J genes are TRBV5-4 and TRBJ2-7; no clear D gene. The germline gives CDR1 SGHNT, CDR2 YYREEE (reference sequence). With 0 bases removed from V and 2 bases from J, the gap between germline ends came to 6 bases. The CDR3 has 13 amino acids. The CDR3 loop is CASSLGSPYEQYF. In nucleotides, the CDR3 is TGTGCCAGCAGCTTGGGCAGTCCCTACGAGCAGTACTTC.

The gene calls are TRBV6-4 and TRBJ2-1; 9 nucleotides align to TRBD2. The CDR3 runs 18 residues. With 0 bases clipped from V and 1 base from J, the junction kept 7 bases outside the gene matches. The germline CDR1 and CDR2 sequences are MRHNA and SNTAGT. CDR3 DNA sequence: TGTGCCAGCAGTGACTCGTTCGGGCGGGAGGGATCCTACAATGAGCAGTTCTTC. Protein sequence: CASSDSFGREGSYNEQFF.

This chain links TRBV6-1 with TRBJ1-2; TRBD1 aligns across 9 bases. The ends lost 6 bases at V and 4 bases at J; junction bases unmatched: 6. The CDR3 is made up of 14 amino acids. The germline gives CDR1 MNHNS, CDR2 SASEGT. Written as DNA, the CDR3 is TGTGCCAGCAGCTCGGACAGGGGACGCTATGGCTACACCTTC. It translates to CASSSDRGRYGYTF.

The chain is built from TRBV28 and TRBJ1-4; no clear D. From germline, CDR1 is MDHEN and CDR2 SYDVKM. V dropped 7 bases and J dropped 0 bases, with 9 bases sitting between them. The CDR3 spans 14 residues. CDR3 loop: CASMSGSTNEKLFF. The CDR3 bases are TGTGCCAGCATGTCGGGGTCAACTAATGAAAAACTGTTTTTT. Looking up the rest from reference TRBV28 and TRBJ1-4 gives the full variable domain: DVKVTQSSRYLVKRTGEKVFLECVQDMDHENMFWYRQDPGLGLRLIYFSYDVKMKEKGDIPEGYSVSREKKERFSLILESASTNQTSMYLCASMSGSTNEKLFFGSGTQLSVL.

J is TRBJ2-7 and V is TRBV29-1, with TRBD2 matching over 7 bases. The V gene's germline CDR1 is SQVTM and CDR2 ANQGSEA. This CDR3 is 13 amino acids long. V was pared by 4 bases and J by 6 bases, with 9 bases of the junction left unmatched. CDR3 sequence: CSVVRGRAGEQYF. DNA of the CDR3: TGCAGCGTTGTTCGTGGGAGGGCTGGCGAGCAGTACTTC.

V usage is TRBV30 and J usage is TRBJ1-2, with D perhaps matching TRBD1 (5 bases). Trimming left V 2 bases short and J 7 bases short, with 11 bases between. Germline V gives CDR1 GTSNPN, CDR2 SVGIG (reference sequence). The CDR3 consists of 12 residues. The CDR3 DNA sequence: TGTGCCTGGAGTTATGTGGGGGGTGGCTACACCTTC. Protein: CAWSYVGGGYTF.

This sequence joins TRBV4-3 and TRBJ1-1; D not resolved. The CDR3 spans 13 residues. V was pared by 1 base and J by 7 bases, with 10 bases between. Germline CDR1 reads LGHNA; CDR2 reads YSLEER. In DNA, the CDR3 is TGCGCCAGCAGCCAAGTTAACGGGTATGAAGCTTTCTTT. It translates to CASSQVNGYEAFF.

The chain carries TRBV9 and TRBJ2-2, with unresolved D. CDR1 is SGDLS, CDR2 YYNGEE, per germline. This CDR3 has 14 amino acids. V lost 0 bases, J lost 0 bases, and 3 bases lay in between. CDR3 residues: CASSVEANTGELFF. For the CDR3, the DNA is TGTGCCAGCAGCGTAGAGGCGAACACCGGGGAGCTGTTTTTT.

The chain recombines TRBV6-5 with TRBJ2-7; D might be TRBD1 (6 bases). Trimming took 2 bases from V and 3 from J, leaving 17 bases between them. The germline CDR1 and CDR2 sequences are MNHEY and SVGAGI. This CDR3 is built from 16 residues. CDR3 sequence: CASSYDGTSLLYEQYF. CDR3 DNA sequence: TGTGCCAGCAGTTACGATGGGACATCTCTACTCTACGAGCAGTACTTC.

The J gene is TRBJ1-1, the V gene TRBV5-1; 7 nucleotides align to TRBD1. Germline V CDR1 and CDR2: SGHRS, YFSETQ. The CDR3 consists of 15 residues. The V gene end was trimmed by 3 bases and the J gene end by 0 bases; junction bases not matched to a gene: 5. The CDR3 here is CASSSGTAMNTEAFF. Written as DNA, the CDR3 is TGCGCCAGCAGCTCCGGGACAGCTATGAACACTGAAGCTTTCTTT.